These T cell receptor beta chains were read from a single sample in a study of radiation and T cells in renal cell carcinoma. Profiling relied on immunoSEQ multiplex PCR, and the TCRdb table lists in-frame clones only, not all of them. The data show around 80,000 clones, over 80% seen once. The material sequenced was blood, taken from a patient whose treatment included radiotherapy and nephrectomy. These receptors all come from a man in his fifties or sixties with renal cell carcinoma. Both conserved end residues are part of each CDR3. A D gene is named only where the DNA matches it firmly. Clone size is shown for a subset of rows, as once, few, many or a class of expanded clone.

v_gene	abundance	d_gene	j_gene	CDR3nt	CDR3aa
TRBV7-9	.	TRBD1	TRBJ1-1	TGTGCCAGCAGCCCACGACAGGGTGAGGTTCTCACTGAAGCTTTCTTT	CASSPRQGEVLTEAFF
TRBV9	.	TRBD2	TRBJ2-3	TGTGCCAGCAGCGTAGCCCCCGGGAGGGGGACAGATACGCAGTATTTT	CASSVAPGRGTDTQYF
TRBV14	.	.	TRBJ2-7	TGTGCCAGCAGCCTAGGGCCGGGGGCAGGTTACGAGCAGTACTTC	CASSLGPGAGYEQYF
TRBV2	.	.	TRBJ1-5	TGTGCCAGCAGTGGCAGGGGTCGGAATCAGCCCCAGCATTTT	CASSGRGRNQPQHF
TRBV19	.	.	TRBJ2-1	TGTGCCAGTAGTAAGACAGGTTTTAATGAGCAGTTCTTC	CASSKTGFNEQFF
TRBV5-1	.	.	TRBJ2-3	TGCGCCAGCAGCTTTGGAGCGGACGACACAGATACGCAGTATTTT	CASSFGADDTDTQYF
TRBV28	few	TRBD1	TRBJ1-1	TGTGCCAGCAGTGCGTACAGGGGGACCACTGAAGCTTTCTTT	CASSAYRGTTEAFF
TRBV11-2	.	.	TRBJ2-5	TGTGCCAGCAGCCAAAGCGCCCTGCATGGAGAGACCCAGTACTTC	CASSQSALHGETQYF
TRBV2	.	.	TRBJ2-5	TGTGCCAGCAGTGACCCGGGACTGGGGACCGGGACCCAGTACTTC	CASSDPGLGTGTQYF
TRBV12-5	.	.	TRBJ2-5	TGTGCTAGTGGTTCCGAGTATTGGGAGACCCAGTACTTC	CASGSEYWETQYF
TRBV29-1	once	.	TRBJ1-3	TGCAGCGTTGAAACTTTCGAGTTTTCTGGAAACACCATATATTTT	CSVETFEFSGNTIYF
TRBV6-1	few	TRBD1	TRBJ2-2	TGTGCCAGCAGTGTTTCCCGGGACAGGGACACCGGGGAGCTGTTTTTT	CASSVSRDRDTGELFF
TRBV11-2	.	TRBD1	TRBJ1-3	TGTGCCAGCGGGGACAGGGGGGAAAGCTCTGGAAACACCATATATTTT	CASGDRGESSGNTIYF
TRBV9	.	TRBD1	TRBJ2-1	TGTGCCAGCAGCGAGACAGGGAAGCCGGCGAATGAGCAGTTCTTC	CASSETGKPANEQFF
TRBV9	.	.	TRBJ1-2	TGTGCCAGCGCGGGAGGGAGGGACTATGGCTACACCTTC	CASAGGRDYGYTF
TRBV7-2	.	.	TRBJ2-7	TGTGCCAGCAGCTTAGCCACCTCCTACGAGCAGTACTTC	CASSLATSYEQYF
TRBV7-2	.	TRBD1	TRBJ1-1	TGTGCCAGCAGACTAGACAGGGTGAACACTGAAGCTTTCTTT	CASRLDRVNTEAFF
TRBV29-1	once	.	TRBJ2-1	TGCAGCGTCACGAGGCAGGGGCCCGGCGGGCAGTTCTTC	CSVTRQGPGGQFF
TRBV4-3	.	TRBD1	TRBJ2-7	TGCGCCAGCAGCGTCAGACAGGGCTACGAGCAGTACTTC	CASSVRQGYEQYF
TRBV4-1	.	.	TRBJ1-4	TGCGCCAGCAGCCAAGACGTAGCCTTTAACGGAGGGGGGTTTGTGTTTTTT	CASSQDVAFNGGGFVFF
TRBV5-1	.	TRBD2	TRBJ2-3	TGCGCCAGCAGCTTGGCCGTCGGCGGGAGGCGTGTTACAGATACGCAGTATTTT	CASSLAVGGRRVTDTQYF
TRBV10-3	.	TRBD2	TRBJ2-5	TGTGCCATCAGTGAGCCAACTTCCGGGACTAGCTATACGGAGACCCAGTACTTC	CAISEPTSGTSYTETQYF
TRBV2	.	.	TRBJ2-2	TGTGCCAGCAGTGAAGGGACTCTAAGTTACACCGGGGAGCTGTTTTTT	CASSEGTLSYTGELFF
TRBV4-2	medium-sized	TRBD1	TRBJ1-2	TGTGCCAGCAGCTCGGACCGGGACAGGGGCCCTGGCTACACCTTC	CASSSDRDRGPGYTF
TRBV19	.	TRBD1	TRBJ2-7	TGTGCCAGTAGTCTGCTCCCGGGACAGGGGAGCAACGAGCAGTACTTC	CASSLLPGQGSNEQYF
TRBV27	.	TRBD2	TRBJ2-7	TGTGCCAGCAGTACCCATAGCGGGAGGATCTACGAGCAGTACTTC	CASSTHSGRIYEQYF
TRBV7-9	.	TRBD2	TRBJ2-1	TGTGCCAGCAGCTTGGTGGGAGGGAGCTACAATGAGCAGTTCTTC	CASSLVGGSYNEQFF
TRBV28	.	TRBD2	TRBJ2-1	TGTGCCAGCAGTTTACCGGGAGGGAATGAGCAGTTCTTC	CASSLPGGNEQFF
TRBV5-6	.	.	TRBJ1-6	TGTGCCAGCAACCTCGCCCGGATTAATTCACCCCTCCACTTT	CASNLARINSPLHF
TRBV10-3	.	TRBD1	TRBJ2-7	TGTGCCATCAGTGAAGCTTTTAGCCTCAGGGGGAGCTCCTACGAGCAGTACTTC	CAISEAFSLRGSSYEQYF
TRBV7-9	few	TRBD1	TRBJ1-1	TGTGCCAGCAGCGGACGACAGGGAGGCATGAACACTGAAGCTTTCTTT	CASSGRQGGMNTEAFF
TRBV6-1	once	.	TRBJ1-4	TGTGCCAGCAGAGGAACATTTGGAAATGAAAAACTGTTTTTT	CASRGTFGNEKLFF
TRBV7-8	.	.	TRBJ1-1	TGTGCCAGCAGCTATCCTTCGGTAGATGGATACACTGAAGCTTTCTTT	CASSYPSVDGYTEAFF
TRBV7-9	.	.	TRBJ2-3	TGTGCCAGCAGCTTGAGGAGGGCTAGCACAGATACGCAGTATTTT	CASSLRRASTDTQYF
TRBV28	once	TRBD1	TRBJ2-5	TGTGCCAGCAGTTCGCCGGGACAGGGGAAACAGACCCAGTACTTC	CASSSPGQGKQTQYF
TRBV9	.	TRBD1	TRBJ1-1	TGTGCCAGCAGTCAAATCCCGGGACAGAATTATGGAGCTTTCTTT	CASSQIPGQNYGAFF
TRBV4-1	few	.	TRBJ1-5	TGCGCCAGCAGCCAAGGACATATTCGAGAGCCCCAGCATTTT	CASSQGHIREPQHF
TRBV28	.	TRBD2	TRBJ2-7	TGTGCCAGCAGTACCCAGCGGGAGGCCCTCTACGAGCAGTACTTC	CASSTQREALYEQYF
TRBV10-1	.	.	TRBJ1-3	TGCGCCAGCAGTGAGTCTGGGGGGCATGGAAACACCATATATTTT	CASSESGGHGNTIYF
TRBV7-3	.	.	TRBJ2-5	TGTGCCAGCAGCTTAACACGTCAAGAGACCCAGTACTTC	CASSLTRQETQYF
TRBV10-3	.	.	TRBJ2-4	TGTGCCATCAGTGAGAAAGGGGACATAAACATTCAGTACTTC	CAISEKGDINIQYF
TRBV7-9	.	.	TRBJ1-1	TGTGCCAGCAGCTCCGACCTTGGATTGAGCACTGAAGCTTTCTTT	CASSSDLGLSTEAFF
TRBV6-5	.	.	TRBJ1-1	TGTGCCAGCAGTATAGGGACGGTCTTGAACACTGAAGCTTTCTTT	CASSIGTVLNTEAFF
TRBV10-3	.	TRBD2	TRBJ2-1	TGTGCCATCGGAGGTAGCGGGAACTACAATGAGCAGTTCTTC	CAIGGSGNYNEQFF
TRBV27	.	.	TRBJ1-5	TGTGCCAGCCGTCACAGGGTCAATCAGCCCCAGCATTTT	CASRHRVNQPQHF
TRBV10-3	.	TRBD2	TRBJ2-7	TGTGCCATCAGGACCTCGACTAGCGGGAGCTACGAGCAGTACTTC	CAIRTSTSGSYEQYF
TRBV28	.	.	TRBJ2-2	TGTGCCAGCACCGTCCGATACGCCATGAACACCGGGGAGCTGTTTTTT	CASTVRYAMNTGELFF
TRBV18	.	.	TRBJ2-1	TGTGCCAGCTCACCATCCCCTCATGAGCAGTTCTTC	CASSPSPHEQFF
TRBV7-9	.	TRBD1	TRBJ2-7	TGTGCCAGCAGCCGGACAGGGCCCAGTGGGAGTTACGAGCAGTACTTC	CASSRTGPSGSYEQYF
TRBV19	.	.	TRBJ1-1	TGTGCCAGTAGTATTGAAGGGGTTCCGAACACTGAAGCTTTCTTT	CASSIEGVPNTEAFF
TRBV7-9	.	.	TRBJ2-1	TGTGCCAGCAGAGAGTGGGGCCTCGCTAACAATGAGCAGTTCTTC	CASREWGLANNEQFF
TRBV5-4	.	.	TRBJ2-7	TGTGCCAGCAGCTTGGAACCCCGTGGGAGTTCTTACGAGCAGTACTTC	CASSLEPRGSSYEQYF
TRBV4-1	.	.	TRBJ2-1	TGCGCCAGCAGCCAAGTACCCGGGATTTTCTACAATGAGCAGTTCTTC	CASSQVPGIFYNEQFF
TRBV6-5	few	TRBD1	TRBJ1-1	TGTGCCAGCAAGCCGGCCAGGACAGGGGGCACTGAAGCTTTCTTT	CASKPARTGGTEAFF
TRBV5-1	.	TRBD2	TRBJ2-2	TGCGCCAGCAGCTTGGAGGGGTCGACTAGCGGCCAGAACACCGGGGAGCTGTTTTTT	CASSLEGSTSGQNTGELFF
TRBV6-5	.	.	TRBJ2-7	TGTGCCAGCGGAAATTTTGGGGGCGAGCAGTACTTC	CASGNFGGEQYF